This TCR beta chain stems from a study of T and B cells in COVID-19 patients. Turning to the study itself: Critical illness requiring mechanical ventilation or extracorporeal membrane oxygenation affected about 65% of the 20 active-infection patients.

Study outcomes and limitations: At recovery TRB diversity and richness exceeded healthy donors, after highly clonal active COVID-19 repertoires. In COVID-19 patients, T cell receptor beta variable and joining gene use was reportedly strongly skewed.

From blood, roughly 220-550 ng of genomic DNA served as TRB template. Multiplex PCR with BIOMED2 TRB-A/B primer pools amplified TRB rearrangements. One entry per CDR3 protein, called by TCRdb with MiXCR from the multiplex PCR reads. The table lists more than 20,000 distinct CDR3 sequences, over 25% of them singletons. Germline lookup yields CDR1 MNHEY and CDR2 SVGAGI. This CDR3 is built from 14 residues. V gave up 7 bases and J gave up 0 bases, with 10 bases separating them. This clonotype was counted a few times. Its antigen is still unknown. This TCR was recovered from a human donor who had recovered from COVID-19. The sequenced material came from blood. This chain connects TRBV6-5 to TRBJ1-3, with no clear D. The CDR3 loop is CASTDPYSGNTIYF. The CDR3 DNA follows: TGTGCCAGCACTGACCCTTACTCTGGAAACACCATATATTTT.